This TCR beta chain comes out of a study of CD8 T cells in ankylosing spondylitis. Libraries for TCR beta were made by quantitative 5'-RACE with molecular barcodes. TCRdb reanalysed the 5' RACE reads using MiXCR and keeps one entry per CDR3 protein. The table lists about 500,000 distinct CDR3 sequences, approximately 12% of them singletons. General study points: Ankylosing spondylitis blood seemed to carry a telltale TCR beta motif made of roughly eight highly homologous variants.

A remark on this clonotype: The antigen remains undetermined.

This receptor was obtained from a male donor with ankylosing spondylitis. Sequenced: blood, either unsorted or a sorted T cell fraction (not recorded which).

The CDR3 spells CAWSSEEDSPLHF. The CDR3 nucleotides are TGTGCCTGGAGTTCGGAGGAGGATTCACCCCTCCACTTT. The rearrangement joins TRBV30 to TRBJ1-6, with unresolved D. The CDR3 consists of 13 residues. V lost 2 bases to trimming and J lost 8 bases, with 10 bases between them. CDR1 GTSNPN and CDR2 SVGIG come from the germline V gene (reference sequence).